This TCR beta chain came from a study of radiation and T cells in renal cell carcinoma. Stated time point: baseline pretreatment blood. Treatment here: 15 Gy SBRT to primary tumor, nephrectomy 4 weeks later. The tumor was a clear cell renal cell carcinoma. Study results and limitations: Top tumor clonotypes rose in blood 2 weeks post-radiation, then contracted.

Here immunoSEQ multiplex PCR was the method, and the copy in TCRdb shows in-frame clones only, minus some. Found here are over 85,000 clones, 65% to 85% of them singletons; the top ten hold 5% to 6.5%. The CDR3 totals 14 residues. Per germline, CDR1 SNHLY and CDR2 FYNNEI. V was pared by 6 bases and J by 5 bases, with 16 bases between. Concerning this clone: Its antigen is undetermined.

The rearrangement uses TRBV2 and TRBJ2-5, with D hard to call. The source is a man in his fifties or sixties with renal cell carcinoma. The source was blood, collected from a patient whose treatment included radiotherapy and nephrectomy. The CDR3 region is CASSGARVVETQYF. The CDR3 nucleotides read TGTGCCAGCAGCGGCGCTAGGGTCGTCGAGACCCAGTACTTC.